Following are 10 T cell receptor beta chains from one sample sequenced in a study of blood T cell repertoires in COVID-19. The data were produced by immunoSEQ multiplex PCR, yet TCRdb's version contains in-frame clones alone and is incomplete. There are some 80,000 clones in the sample; 79% occur only once, and approximately 5% lies in the top ten. The sample was peripheral blood. Receptor source: a woman aged 80 or older with active or convalescent COVID-19.

The table lists this clone with a count of one. The chain couples TRBV6-6 to TRBJ2-7; 8 bases map to TRBD1. The CDR3 is made up of 15 amino acids. Germline CDR1 and CDR2: MNHNY and SVGAGI (reference sequence). J lost 1 base, V lost 5 bases, and 7 bases had no gene match. CDR3 bases: TGTGCCAGCAGTACCGGGACAGGACTTTCCTACGAGCAGTACTTC. Translated, it gives CASSTGTGLSYEQYF.

The gene calls are TRBV24-1 and TRBJ2-7; 7 positions match TRBD1. Germline loops: CDR1 KGHDR, CDR2 SFDVKD. This CDR3 has 14 residues. V shed 6 bases and J 2 bases; nucleotides not matched to a gene: 6. The DNA of the CDR3 is TGTGCCACCAGTCAAGGGACAGCCCCCTACGAGCAGTACTTC. It yields the protein CATSQGTAPYEQYF.

This chain links TRBV7-6 with TRBJ2-5, with 7 bases matching TRBD2. V gave up 3 bases and J gave up 4 bases; unmatched junction bases: 8. CDR3 length: 15 residues. The germline V gene has CDR1 SGHVS and CDR2 FNYEAQ. CDR3 loop: CASSLPHLAGETQYF. DNA for the CDR3: TGTGCCAGCAGCTTGCCTCACTTAGCGGGAGAGACCCAGTACTTC. Drawing the rest from reference TRBV7-6 and TRBJ2-5, the complete variable domain is GAGVSQSPRYKVTKRGQDVALRCDPISGHVSLYWYRQALGQGPEFLTYFNYEAQQDKSGLPNDRFSAERPEGSISTLTIQRTEQRDSAMYRCASSLPHLAGETQYFGPGTRLLVL.

The V gene is TRBV20-1, the J gene TRBJ2-4; 15 bases align to TRBD2. Germline values: CDR1 DFQATT, CDR2 SNEGSKA (reference sequence). The J segment lost 0 bases and the V segment lost 3 bases, leaving 12 bases of the junction unmatched. This CDR3 has 20 amino acids. CDR3 in amino acids: CSASDEGLAGGFLAKNIQYF. The CDR3 region has the DNA TGCAGTGCTAGTGACGAAGGACTAGCGGGGGGGTTCCTAGCCAAAAACATTCAGTACTTC.

This chain links TRBV11-2 with TRBJ2-1; 12 bases fit TRBD2. The CDR3 is 19 amino acids. Germline CDR1 SGHAT, CDR2 FQNNGV. Trimming took 0 bases from V and 4 from J; bases not matched to a gene: 10. The CDR3 loop reads CASSLDRDGLAGSYNEQFF. The CDR3 DNA follows: TGTGCCAGCAGCTTAGATCGGGATGGACTAGCGGGGTCATACAATGAGCAGTTCTTC.

The chain uses TRBV29-1 and TRBJ2-5; tentatively, D is TRBD2 (5 bases). The V gene's germline CDR1 is SQVTM and CDR2 ANQGSEA. V dropped 4 bases and J dropped 3 bases, with 6 bases sitting between them. The CDR3 is 11 residues long. The CDR3 coding sequence is TGCAGCGTTGCCGGGGAAGAGACCCAGTACTTC. It translates to CSVAGEETQYF.

The gene calls are TRBV6-5 and TRBJ2-2, with D perhaps TRBD1 (8 bases). This CDR3 contains 15 residues. Germline lookup yields CDR1 MNHEY and CDR2 SVGAGI. Between the trimmed V and J ends, which lost 5 bases and 4 bases, there was a span of 14 bases. The CDR3 protein is CASSRTGRGTGELFF. The CDR3, as DNA: TGTGCCAGCAGTCGGACAGGGAGGGGCACCGGGGAGCTGTTTTTT.

The CDR3 DNA reads as TGCGCCAGCAGCCAAACGCTGCGGCAGGGGCAGAGGCCCCAGCATTTT. Encoded protein: CASSQTLRQGQRPQHF. The chain has TRBV4-3 and TRBJ1-5; the D gene is possibly TRBD1 (6 bases). From germline, CDR1 is LGHNA and CDR2 YSLEER. The V gene lost 2 bases and the J gene lost 9 bases, with 20 bases spanning the gap. The CDR3 contains 16 residues.

V is TRBV7-2 and J is TRBJ2-5, with 8 bases fitting TRBD2. CDR1 and CDR2 (germline): SGHTA, FQGNSA. This CDR3 contains 15 residues. Trimming cost V 6 bases and J 5 bases; bases outside gene matches: 11. CDR3 region: CASSYTGGPWETQYF. The DNA of the CDR3 is TGTGCCAGCAGTTACACGGGAGGGCCCTGGGAGACCCAGTACTTC.

This chain links TRBV27 with TRBJ2-5; D perhaps matches TRBD2 (5 bases). Germline CDR1 is MNHEY and CDR2 is SMNVEV (reference sequence). The CDR3 covers 15 residues. V was trimmed by 6 bases and J by 2 bases, leaving 16 bases between them. CDR3: CASRVLSGIQETQYF. DNA for the CDR3: TGTGCCAGCAGGGTACTTTCCGGGATACAAGAGACCCAGTACTTC.